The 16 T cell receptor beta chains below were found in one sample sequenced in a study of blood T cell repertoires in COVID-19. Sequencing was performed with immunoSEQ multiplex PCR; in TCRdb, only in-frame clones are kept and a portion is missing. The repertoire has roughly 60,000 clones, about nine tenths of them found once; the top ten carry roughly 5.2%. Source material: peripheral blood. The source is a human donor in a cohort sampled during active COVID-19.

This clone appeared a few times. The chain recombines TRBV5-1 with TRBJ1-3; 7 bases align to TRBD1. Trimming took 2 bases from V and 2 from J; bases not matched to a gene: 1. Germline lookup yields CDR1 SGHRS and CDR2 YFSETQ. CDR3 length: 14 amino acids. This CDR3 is CASSLQGTGNTIYF. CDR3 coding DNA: TGCGCCAGCAGCTTACAGGGGACTGGAAACACCATATATTTT.

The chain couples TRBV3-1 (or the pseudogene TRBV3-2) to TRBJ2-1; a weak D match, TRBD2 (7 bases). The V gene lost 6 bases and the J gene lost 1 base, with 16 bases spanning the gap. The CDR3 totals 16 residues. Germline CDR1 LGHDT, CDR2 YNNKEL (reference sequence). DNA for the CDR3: TGTGCCAGCAGTCTCTGGAGGGGGGGATCCTACAATGAGCAGTTCTTC. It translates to CASSLWRGGSYNEQFF.

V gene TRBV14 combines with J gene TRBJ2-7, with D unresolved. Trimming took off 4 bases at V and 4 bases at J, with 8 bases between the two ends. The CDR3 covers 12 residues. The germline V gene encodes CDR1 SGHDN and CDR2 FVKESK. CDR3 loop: CASSPLGYEQYF. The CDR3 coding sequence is TGTGCCAGCAGCCCCCTCGGGTACGAGCAGTACTTC.

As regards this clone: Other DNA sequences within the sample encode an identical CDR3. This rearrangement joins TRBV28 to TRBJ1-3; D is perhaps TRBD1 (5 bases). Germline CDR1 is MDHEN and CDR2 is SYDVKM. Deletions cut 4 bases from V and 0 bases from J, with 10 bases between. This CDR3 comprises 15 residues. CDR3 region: CASSSGSLSGNTIYF. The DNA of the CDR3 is TGTGCCAGCAGTTCAGGGTCTCTCTCTGGAAACACCATATATTTT. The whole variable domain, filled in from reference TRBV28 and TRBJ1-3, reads DVKVTQSSRYLVKRTGEKVFLECVQDMDHENMFWYRQDPGLGLRLIYFSYDVKMKEKGDIPEGYSVSREKKERFSLILESASTNQTSMYLCASSSGSLSGNTIYFGEGSWLTVV.

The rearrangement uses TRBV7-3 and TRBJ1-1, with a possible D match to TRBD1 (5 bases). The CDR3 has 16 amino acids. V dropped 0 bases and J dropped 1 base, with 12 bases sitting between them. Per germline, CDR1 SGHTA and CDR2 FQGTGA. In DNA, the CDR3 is TGTGCCAGCAGCTTAACGGGGGGAAAGCCGAACACTGAAGCTTTCTTT. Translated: CASSLTGGKPNTEAFF. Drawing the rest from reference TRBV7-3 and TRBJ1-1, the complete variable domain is GAGVSQTPSNKVTEKGKYVELRCDPISGHTALYWYRQSLGQGPEFLIYFQGTGAADDSGLPNDRFFAVRPEGSVSTLKIQRTERGDSAVYLCASSLTGGKPNTEAFFGQGTRLTVV.

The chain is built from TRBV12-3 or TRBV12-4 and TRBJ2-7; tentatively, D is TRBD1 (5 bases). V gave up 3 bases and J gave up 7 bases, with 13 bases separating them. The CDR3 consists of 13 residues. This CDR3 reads CASSFRGIAEQYF. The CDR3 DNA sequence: TGTGCCAGCAGTTTTAGGGGCATTGCGGAGCAGTACTTC.

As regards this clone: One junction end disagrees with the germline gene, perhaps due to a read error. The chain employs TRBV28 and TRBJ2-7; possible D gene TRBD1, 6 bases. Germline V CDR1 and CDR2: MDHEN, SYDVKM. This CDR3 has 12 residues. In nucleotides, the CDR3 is TGTGCCAGCAGTCTACAGACAGGCCCGACCCTTTTC. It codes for CASSLQTGPTLF.

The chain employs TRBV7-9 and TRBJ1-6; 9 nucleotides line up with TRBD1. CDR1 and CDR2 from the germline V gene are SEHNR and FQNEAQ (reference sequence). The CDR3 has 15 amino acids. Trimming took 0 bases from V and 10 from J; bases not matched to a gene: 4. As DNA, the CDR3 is TGTGCCAGCAGCTTAGCGGGGACAGGGCTATCACCCCTCCACTTT. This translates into CASSLAGTGLSPLHF.

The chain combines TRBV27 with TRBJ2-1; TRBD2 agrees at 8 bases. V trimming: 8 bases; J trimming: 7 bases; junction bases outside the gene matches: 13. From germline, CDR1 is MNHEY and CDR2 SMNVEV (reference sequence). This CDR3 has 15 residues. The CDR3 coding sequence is TGTGCCAGCTCCCTTCGGGGGGGGCAGGGAAATGAGCAGTTCTTC. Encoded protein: CASSLRGGQGNEQFF.

DNA for the CDR3: TGCGCCAGCAGCTTGGGGACAGGCTCTGGAAACACCATATATTTT. Encoded protein: CASSLGTGSGNTIYF. The chain uses TRBV5-1 and TRBJ1-3; 7 bases agree with TRBD1. This CDR3 contains 15 residues. The trim removed 0 bases at V and 0 bases at J, leaving 0 bases unmatched. Germline values: CDR1 SGHRS, CDR2 YFSETQ.

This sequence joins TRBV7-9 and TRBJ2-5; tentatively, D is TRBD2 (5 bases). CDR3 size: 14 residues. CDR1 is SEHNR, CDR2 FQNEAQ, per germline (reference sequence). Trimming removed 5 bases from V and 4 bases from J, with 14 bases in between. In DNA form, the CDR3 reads TGTGCCAGCAGCCAAGGACTGATCAGAGAGACCCAGTACTTC. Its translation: CASSQGLIRETQYF.

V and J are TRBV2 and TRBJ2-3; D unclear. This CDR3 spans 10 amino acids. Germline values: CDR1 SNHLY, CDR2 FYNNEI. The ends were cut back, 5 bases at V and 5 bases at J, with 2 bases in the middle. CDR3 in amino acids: CASSRDTQYF. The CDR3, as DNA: TGTGCCAGCAGTCGAGATACGCAGTATTTT. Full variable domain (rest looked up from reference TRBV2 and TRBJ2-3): EPEVTQTPSHQVTQMGQEVILRCVPISNHLYFYWYRQILGQKVEFLVSFYNNEISEKSEIFDDQFSVERPDGSNFTLKIRSTKLEDSAMYFCASSRDTQYFGPGTRLTVL.

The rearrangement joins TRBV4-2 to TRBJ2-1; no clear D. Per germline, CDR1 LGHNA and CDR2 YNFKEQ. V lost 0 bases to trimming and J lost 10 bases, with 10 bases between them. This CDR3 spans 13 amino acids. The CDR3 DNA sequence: TGTGCCAGCAGCCAAGATCCGGGTGAGGAGCAGTTCTTC. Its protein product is CASSQDPGEEQFF.

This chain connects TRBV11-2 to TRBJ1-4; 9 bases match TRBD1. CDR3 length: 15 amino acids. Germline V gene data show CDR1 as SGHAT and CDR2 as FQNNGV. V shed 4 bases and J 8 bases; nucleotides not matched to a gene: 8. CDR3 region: CASSSSDRGGEKLFF. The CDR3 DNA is TGTGCCAGCAGCTCATCGGACAGGGGTGGAGAAAAACTGTTTTTT.

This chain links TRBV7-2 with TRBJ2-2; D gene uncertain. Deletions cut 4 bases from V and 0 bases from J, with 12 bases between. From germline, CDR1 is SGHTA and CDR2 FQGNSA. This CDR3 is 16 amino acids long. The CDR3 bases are TGTGCCAGCAGCTCATCGGCAGGCCCGAACACCGGGGAGCTGTTTTTT. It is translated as CASSSSAGPNTGELFF.

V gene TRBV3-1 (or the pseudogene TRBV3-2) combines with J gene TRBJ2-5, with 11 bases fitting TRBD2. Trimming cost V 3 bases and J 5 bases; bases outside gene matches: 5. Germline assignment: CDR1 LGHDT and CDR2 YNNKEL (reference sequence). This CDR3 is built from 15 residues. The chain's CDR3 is CASSHSSGGPETQYF. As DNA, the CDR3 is TGTGCCAGCAGCCATTCTAGCGGGGGGCCGGAGACCCAGTACTTC.